These 24 T cell receptor beta chains were sequenced from one sample in a study of OX40 agonist ivuxolimab in advanced cancers. TCRdb's copy holds only in-frame clones and misses some; the assay was immunoSEQ multiplex PCR. The sample consists of some 44,000 clones, about 80% of them appearing once. This specimen was CD4+ or CD8+ T cells sorted from blood, taken in a trial of the OX40 agonist ivuxolimab. These receptor sequences come from an adult with an advanced solid tumor such as melanoma, head and neck, liver or kidney cancer.

The genes are TRBV7-2 and TRBJ2-1, with 13 positions matching TRBD2. Trimming took 4 bases from V and 9 from J; bases not matched to a gene: 6. There are 15 residues in the CDR3. Germline CDR1 is SGHTA and CDR2 is FQGNSA. The CDR3 nucleotides read TGTGCCAGCAGCTACACACTAGCGGGAGGGGTTGAGCAGTTCTTC. Translating gives CASSYTLAGGVEQFF.

This chain uses TRBV28 with TRBJ1-2; D ambiguous. Germline V lookup: CDR1 MDHEN, CDR2 SYDVKM. V was cut by 5 bases and J by 8 bases, with 9 bases left in between. This CDR3 is 11 amino acids long. In DNA form, the CDR3 reads TGTGCCAGCAGTGTGGGGTGGGGCTACACCTTC. Encoded protein: CASSVGWGYTF.

The V and J genes are TRBV6-5 and TRBJ1-4; D might be TRBD1 (5 bases). The length of the CDR3 is 15 residues. From germline, CDR1 is MNHEY and CDR2 SVGAGI. V lost 6 bases and J 0 bases, leaving 11 bases between the germline ends. The CDR3 coding sequence is TGTGCCAGCAGCCCGGGGGACTCAACTAATGAAAAACTGTTTTTT. This codes for CASSPGDSTNEKLFF.

This clone was picked up a small number of times. The V gene is TRBV28, the J gene TRBJ2-2; 8 bases align to TRBD1. The CDR3 covers 15 residues. J gave up 1 base and V 6 bases, and 4 bases lay outside the gene matches. The germline V gene encodes CDR1 MDHEN and CDR2 SYDVKM. The CDR3 protein is CASSSGQGNTGELFF. The CDR3 DNA sequence: TGTGCCAGCAGCTCAGGACAGGGGAACACCGGGGAGCTGTTTTTT.

The chain couples TRBV30 to TRBJ1-6, with D unclear. The CDR3 loop spans 14 amino acids. The germline gives CDR1 GTSNPN, CDR2 SVGIG (reference sequence). Trimming took off 3 bases at V and 10 bases at J, with 16 bases between the two ends. The CDR3 coding sequence is TGTGCCTGGAGGGACGTCCCCGGATTGTCACCCCTCCACTTT. This encodes CAWRDVPGLSPLHF. The full variable domain, its missing parts supplied by reference TRBV30 and TRBJ1-6, is SQTIHQWPATLVQPVGSPLSLECTVEGTSNPNLYWYRQAAGRGLQLLFYSVGIGQISSEVPQNLSASRPQDRQFILSSKKLLLSDSGFYLCAWRDVPGLSPLHFGNGTRLTVT.

V and J are TRBV6-5 and TRBJ2-7, with D unclear. Germline V lookup: CDR1 MNHEY, CDR2 SVGAGI. This CDR3 spans 15 amino acids. V was trimmed by 6 bases and J by 6 bases, leaving 21 bases between them. The CDR3, as DNA: TGTGCCAGCAGCCGAACACCGGGTTCCGCGAGCGAGCAGTACTTC. It specifies CASSRTPGSASEQYF.

In this sample, this clone turned up a few times. This chain connects TRBV5-1 to TRBJ2-7; the D call may be TRBD1 or TRBD2 (5 bases each). V was pared by 7 bases and J by 5 bases, with 13 bases between. Germline loops: CDR1 SGHRS, CDR2 YFSETQ. This CDR3 has 12 residues. CDR3 residues: CASGPGPHEQYF. DNA of the CDR3: TGCGCCAGCGGACCGGGACCCCACGAGCAGTACTTC.

The chain recombines TRBV28 with TRBJ1-2; TRBD1 agrees at 7 bases. Germline V gives CDR1 MDHEN, CDR2 SYDVKM. J lost 0 bases, V lost 6 bases, and 4 bases had no gene match. The CDR3 runs 14 residues. CDR3 sequence reads: CASSPGTANYGYTF. In DNA, the CDR3 is TGTGCCAGCAGCCCGGGGACAGCTAACTATGGCTACACCTTC.

There are a few counts of this clone. The CDR3 DNA sequence: TGTGCCAGCAGTCTCACTGGCCGGAACACCGGGGAGCTGTTTTTT. Protein product: CASSLTGRNTGELFF. V is TRBV28 and J is TRBJ2-2; D gene ambiguous. Trimming removed 5 bases from V and 1 base from J, with 11 bases in between. The CDR3 has 15 residues. The germline V gene encodes CDR1 MDHEN and CDR2 SYDVKM.

By proportion, this clone is medium-sized. This sequence joins TRBV30 and TRBJ2-5; 9 bases align to TRBD1. The CDR3 length is 13 residues. With 5 bases clipped from V and 4 bases from J, the junction kept 5 bases outside the gene matches. The germline CDR1 and CDR2 sequences are GTSNPN and SVGIG (reference sequence). Here the CDR3 reads CAWEVDRGETQYF. The CDR3 DNA is TGTGCCTGGGAGGTGGACAGGGGAGAGACCCAGTACTTC.

The rearrangement links TRBV27 to TRBJ2-4, with D uncertain. The germline gives CDR1 MNHEY, CDR2 SMNVEV (reference sequence). The CDR3 runs 13 residues. V lost 5 bases, J lost 0 bases, and 5 bases lay in between. In DNA, the CDR3 is TGTGCCAGCAGTCCACTAGCCAAAAACATTCAGTACTTC. Encoded protein: CASSPLAKNIQYF.

CDR3 protein: CASSLGRANTEAFF. The CDR3 DNA reads TGTGCCAGCAGCTTGGGCAGGGCGAACACTGAAGCTTTCTTT. The V gene is TRBV5-5, the J gene TRBJ1-1, with a weak D call TRBD1 (5 bases). Germline assignment: CDR1 SGHKS and CDR2 YYEKEE (reference sequence). Trimming left V 0 bases short and J 1 base short, with 7 bases between. The CDR3 covers 14 residues.

This clone was picked up one time. The chain is built from TRBV4-1 and TRBJ1-1, with a weak D call TRBD1 (5 bases). Deletions cut 3 bases from V and 7 bases from J, with 15 bases between. Germline CDR1 MGHRA, CDR2 YSYEKL. The CDR3 extends over 14 amino acids. The CDR3 sequence is CASSQDLRRGEAFF. CDR3 DNA: TGCGCCAGCAGCCAGGACCTAAGGAGGGGTGAAGCTTTCTTT.

The CDR3 region is CASSRPGQGYGYTF. Written as DNA, the CDR3 is TGCGCCAGCAGCCGACCGGGACAGGGTTATGGCTACACCTTC. The chain carries TRBV4-3 and TRBJ1-2, with 9 bases fitting TRBD1. Germline V lookup: CDR1 LGHNA, CDR2 YSLEER. J gave up 5 bases and V 4 bases, and 5 bases lay outside the gene matches. The CDR3 has 14 residues.

DNA of the CDR3: TGTGCCAGCAGCTTTGGACTAGCAGCCTACAATGAGCAGTTCTTC. Translation: CASSFGLAAYNEQFF. The V gene is TRBV5-4, the J gene TRBJ2-1; 8 nucleotides align to TRBD2. The CDR3 loop spans 15 amino acids. The germline CDR1 and CDR2 sequences are SGHNT and YYREEE (reference sequence). V trimming: 2 bases; J trimming: 2 bases; junction bases outside the gene matches: 3.

This clone has a single count. The chain combines TRBV19 with TRBJ2-5; 8 bases align to TRBD2. Germline lookup yields CDR1 LNHDA and CDR2 SQIVND (reference sequence). Trimming at V came to 1 base and at J to 1 base, leaving 2 bases not matched to a gene. This CDR3 has 15 residues. CDR3 residues: CASSIAREAQETQYF. For the CDR3, the DNA is TGTGCCAGTAGTATAGCGCGGGAGGCCCAAGAGACCCAGTACTTC.

This clone appeared a few times. The V and J genes are TRBV9 and TRBJ2-1; D possibly corresponds to TRBD1 (6 bases). This CDR3 is 15 amino acids long. CDR1 is SGDLS, CDR2 YYNGEE, per germline. V was pared by 0 bases and J by 9 bases, with 16 bases between. This chain's CDR3 is CASSVGLGRGIEQFF. Here the CDR3 DNA reads TGTGCCAGCAGCGTAGGACTGGGCAGGGGAATTGAGCAGTTCTTC. Looking up the rest from reference TRBV9 and TRBJ2-1 gives the full variable domain: DSGVTQTPKHLITATGQRVTLRCSPRSGDLSVYWYQQSLDQGLQFLIQYYNGEERAKGNILERFSAQQFPDLHSELNLSSLELGDSALYFCASSVGLGRGIEQFFGPGTRLTVL.

About this clone itself: A read error may produce the germline difference seen at one junction end. The chain is built from TRBV7-9 and TRBJ2-7; no clear D gene. Germline CDR1 SEHNR, CDR2 FQNEAQ (reference sequence). There are 13 residues in the CDR3. CDR3 DNA sequence: TGTGCCAGCAGGAAGGACGGCTCCTACGAGCAGTGCTTC. Its protein is CASRKDGSYEQCF.

The chain joins TRBV7-9 to TRBJ1-2; D remains unclear. The germline gives CDR1 SEHNR, CDR2 FQNEAQ (reference sequence). Between the trimmed V and J ends, which lost 1 base and 3 bases, there was a span of 6 bases. The CDR3 covers 13 residues. CDR3 nucleotide sequence: TGTGCCAGCAGCTTAGTCACGTACTATGGCTACACCTTC. The encoded protein is CASSLVTYYGYTF. Full variable domain (remainder filled in from reference TRBV7-9 and TRBJ1-2): DTGVSQNPRHKITKRGQNVTFRCDPISEHNRLYWYRQTLGQGPEFLTYFQNEAQLEKSRLLSDRFSAERPKGSFSTLEIQRTEQGDSAMYLCASSLVTYYGYTFGSGTRLTVV.

The chain is built from TRBV28 and TRBJ2-5; TRBD2 matches at 12 bases. The end of the DNA aligns better with TRBJ2-7, so the J call may be wrong. The CDR3 runs to 14 residues. Germline V gives CDR1 MDHEN, CDR2 SYDVKM. The CDR3 spells CASSMTSGGNEQYF. The CDR3 bases are TGTGCCAGCAGTATGACTAGCGGGGGCAACGAGCAGTACTTC.

The chain employs TRBV27 and TRBJ1-1; D is uncertain. Germline V gene data show CDR1 as MNHEY and CDR2 as SMNVEV (reference sequence). CDR3 size: 15 residues. Trimming cost V 3 bases and J 2 bases, with 13 bases left between them. Written as DNA, the CDR3 is TGTGCCAGCAGTTTGCAGGCTGTCGTAAACACTGAAGCTTTCTTT. This gives the protein CASSLQAVVNTEAFF.

The chain uses TRBV19 and TRBJ2-4; tentatively, D is TRBD1 (6 bases). CDR3 length: 15 amino acids. Between the trimmed V and J ends, which lost 6 bases and 0 bases, there was a span of 12 bases. CDR1 LNHDA and CDR2 SQIVND come from the germline V gene (reference sequence). This CDR3 reads CASSPPQGAKNIQYF. The CDR3 DNA reads TGTGCCAGTAGCCCCCCACAGGGAGCCAAAAACATTCAGTACTTC.

This clone was counted once. This chain connects TRBV29-1 to TRBJ2-7; 11 positions agree with TRBD2. V gave up 7 bases and J gave up 7 bases; unmatched junction bases: 9. The CDR3 spans 13 residues. Germline V gene data show CDR1 as SQVTM and CDR2 as ANQGSEA. The CDR3 loop reads CSGLAGGPNEQYF. The DNA for the CDR3 is TGCAGCGGATTAGCGGGAGGGCCGAATGAGCAGTACTTC.

V gene TRBV6-1 combines with J gene TRBJ2-2; the D gene is possibly TRBD2 (5 bases). Trimming stripped 5 bases from V and 6 bases from J, with 10 bases between. There are 13 residues in the CDR3. CDR1 is MNHNS, CDR2 SASEGT, per germline. CDR3 sequence reads: CASSPTRAGELFF. Written as DNA, the CDR3 is TGTGCCAGCAGTCCAACTAGGGCCGGGGAGCTGTTTTTT.